This TCR beta chain was profiled in a study of OX40 agonist ivuxolimab in advanced cancers. Across the whole study: Partial responses were recorded for three patients, including one with hepatocellular carcinoma and two with cutaneous melanoma.

Assay used: immunoSEQ multiplex PCR; TCRdb lists only in-frame clones, some missing. In the table there are approximately 82,000 clones, 75% to 90% of which are singletons. Germline assignment: CDR1 SGHDT and CDR2 YYEEEE. The CDR3 runs 14 residues. J was trimmed by 4 bases and V by 5 bases; bases with no gene match: 8. The sequence derives from an adult with an advanced solid tumor such as melanoma, head and neck, liver or kidney cancer. The chain uses TRBV5-6 and TRBJ1-2, with TRBD1 identical over 7 bases. This specimen consisted of CD4+ or CD8+ T cells sorted from blood, obtained in a trial of the OX40 agonist ivuxolimab. The chain's CDR3 is CASSFNRGPYGYTF. The CDR3, as DNA: TGTGCCAGCAGTTTTAACAGGGGTCCCTATGGCTACACCTTC.